These 29 T cell receptor beta chains came from one sample sequenced in a study of T cell responses to AZD1222 COVID-19 vaccine. TCRdb's table, derived via immunoSEQ multiplex PCR, lists solely in-frame clones and lacks some. The sample holds under 150,000 clones, around 91% seen once. Material: peripheral blood, obtained 28 days after the second AZD1222 dose. The receptors were sampled from an adult who received the AZD1222 COVID-19 vaccine.

This clone was picked up one time. The rearrangement uses TRBV30 and TRBJ1-2; D may be TRBD1 (5 bases). This CDR3 contains 13 residues. Trimming shortened V by 4 bases and J by 5 bases, and 14 bases separated the two germline ends. Germline V gene sequence: CDR1 GTSNPN, CDR2 SVGIG (reference sequence). In DNA, the CDR3 is TGTGCCTGGACGGGGGACGTGGCATATGGCTACACCTTC. This encodes CAWTGDVAYGYTF.

The chain carries TRBV11-2 and TRBJ2-2, with D perhaps TRBD2 (5 bases). The germline CDR1 and CDR2 sequences are SGHAT and FQNNGV. V lost 5 bases and J 6 bases, leaving 13 bases between the germline ends. There are 14 residues in the CDR3. In DNA, the CDR3 is TGTGCCAGCAGCGCCATAGCGAGACCCGGGGAGCTGTTTTTT. Translating gives CASSAIARPGELFF.

Regarding this clone: Other nucleotide sequences from this sample produce the same CDR3. The J gene is TRBJ1-2, the V gene TRBV9; D gene unclear. V was pared by 0 bases and J by 4 bases, with 4 bases between. The V gene's germline CDR1 is SGDLS and CDR2 YYNGEE. The CDR3 sequence is 12 residues long. The CDR3 spells CASSVAGYGYTF. The CDR3 region has the DNA TGTGCCAGCAGCGTAGCCGGCTATGGCTACACCTTC.

The chain recombines TRBV5-4 with TRBJ2-1; the D gene is possibly TRBD2 (5 bases). Trimming left V 0 bases short and J 9 bases short, with 10 bases between. CDR3 size: 13 residues. Per germline, CDR1 SGHNT and CDR2 YYREEE (reference sequence). CDR3: CASSLVLGAEQFF. As DNA, the CDR3 is TGTGCCAGCAGCTTGGTACTAGGAGCTGAGCAGTTCTTC.

This chain connects TRBV6-4 to TRBJ2-2; D perhaps matches TRBD1 (5 bases). The CDR3 is 13 residues long. V lost 4 bases and J lost 7, with 10 bases in between. The V gene's germline CDR1 is MRHNA and CDR2 SNTAGT. CDR3 bases: TGTGCCAGCAGTGTCAAGGGGAACGGGGAGCTGTTTTTT. This codes for CASSVKGNGELFF.

The genes are TRBV6-4 and TRBJ2-3, with 7 bases that match TRBD2. The CDR3 sequence is 15 residues long. CDR1 is MRHNA and CDR2 is SNTAGT in the germline V gene. Trimming at V came to 5 bases and at J to 1 base, leaving 6 bases not matched to a gene. CDR3 sequence: CASSQAAGGTDTQYF. CDR3 bases: TGTGCCAGCAGTCAAGCGGCGGGAGGCACAGATACGCAGTATTTT.

The V gene is TRBV5-1, the J gene TRBJ1-5; 7 positions match TRBD1. The CDR3 loop spans 15 amino acids. V trimming: 2 bases; J trimming: 0 bases; junction bases outside the gene matches: 2. The germline V gene encodes CDR1 SGHRS and CDR2 YFSETQ. This CDR3 is CASSFGTDSNQPQHF. The CDR3 coding sequence is TGCGCCAGCAGCTTCGGGACAGATAGCAATCAGCCCCAGCATTTT.

This rearrangement joins TRBV14 to TRBJ1-1; D might be TRBD1 (5 bases). Germline lookup yields CDR1 SGHDN and CDR2 FVKESK. V lost 5 bases, J lost 4 bases, and 14 bases lay in between. The CDR3 has 14 residues. The CDR3 spells CASSARPGVTEAFF. In DNA, the CDR3 is TGTGCCAGCAGCGCCCGCCCGGGGGTCACTGAAGCTTTCTTT. Drawing the rest from reference TRBV14 and TRBJ1-1, the complete variable domain is EAGVTQFPSHSVIEKGQTVTLRCDPISGHDNLYWYRRVMGKEIKFLLHFVKESKQDESGMPNNRFLAERTGGTYSTLKVQPAELEDSGVYFCASSARPGVTEAFFGQGTRLTVV.

The rearrangement joins TRBV27 to TRBJ1-1; 7 bases are a match to TRBD1. Trimming took 5 bases from V and 0 from J; bases not matched to a gene: 9. The CDR3 has 16 residues. Germline loops: CDR1 MNHEY, CDR2 SMNVEV (reference sequence). The CDR3 nucleotides read TGTGCCAGCAGTCACAAAACAGGGGCCATGAACACTGAAGCTTTCTTT. Its protein is CASSHKTGAMNTEAFF.

The rearrangement joins TRBV10-2 to TRBJ1-6; D gene unclear. From germline, CDR1 is WSHSY and CDR2 SAAADI. The CDR3 is made up of 15 amino acids. V shed 7 bases and J shed 9 bases, with 19 bases lying between them. Here the CDR3 reads CASTPTTVGGSPLHF. As DNA, the CDR3 is TGCGCCAGCACCCCTACCACGGTCGGCGGTTCACCCCTCCACTTT.

The chain has TRBV5-1 and TRBJ2-1; possibly TRBD1 for D (6 bases). Germline V lookup: CDR1 SGHRS, CDR2 YFSETQ. There are 16 residues in the CDR3. V lost 5 bases and J lost 0, with 15 bases in between. The chain's CDR3 is CASSSGHQSSYNEQFF. DNA for the CDR3: TGCGCCAGCAGTTCGGGACACCAGAGCTCCTACAATGAGCAGTTCTTC.

The genes are TRBV10-3 and TRBJ2-3; TRBD2 aligns across 8 bases. The germline V gene has CDR1 ENHRY and CDR2 SYGVKD. V lost 11 bases to trimming and J lost 5 bases; unmatched junction nucleotides: 12. The CDR3 length is 14 residues. In nucleotides, the CDR3 is TGTGCCGCACGTGGGCGGGAGGTGGGAGATACGCAGTATTTT. It is translated as CAARGREVGDTQYF.

V and J are TRBV5-5 and TRBJ1-3, with a tentative D call TRBD1 (6 bases). There are 17 residues in the CDR3. V lost 0 bases to trimming and J lost 0 bases, with 13 bases between them. Germline lookup yields CDR1 SGHKS and CDR2 YYEKEE (reference sequence). CDR3 in amino acids: CASSLAGQGISGNTIYF. The DNA of the CDR3 is TGTGCCAGCAGCTTGGCCGGGCAGGGGATCTCTGGAAACACCATATATTTT.

V gene TRBV5-1 combines with J gene TRBJ2-2, with TRBD1 as a possible D gene (5 bases). V was pared by 4 bases and J by 4 bases, with 11 bases between. The CDR3 consists of 14 residues. Germline values: CDR1 SGHRS, CDR2 YFSETQ. The CDR3 DNA is TGCGCCAGCAGCCTTTCGACAGCCACCGGGGAGCTGTTTTTT. This codes for CASSLSTATGELFF.

The chain links TRBV28 to TRBJ1-1; tentatively, D is TRBD1 (6 bases). The CDR3 is 15 amino acids. The germline CDR1 and CDR2 sequences are MDHEN and SYDVKM. V lost 3 bases to trimming and J lost 0 bases, with 11 bases between them. This CDR3 is CASSLGGGLNTEAFF. The CDR3 nucleotides read TGTGCCAGCAGTTTGGGAGGGGGGTTGAACACTGAAGCTTTCTTT.

The rearrangement uses TRBV24-1 and TRBJ2-3; 9 bases fit TRBD2. The CDR3 extends over 16 amino acids. The germline V gene has CDR1 KGHDR and CDR2 SFDVKD. J gave up 3 bases and V 4 bases, and 7 bases lay outside the gene matches. Written as DNA, the CDR3 is TGTGCCACCAGTGACGTGAGCGGGGGGAATACAGATACGCAGTATTTT. Amino acid sequence: CATSDVSGGNTDTQYF.

The chain uses TRBV5-1 and TRBJ1-3, with 9 bases that match TRBD1. V trimming: 5 bases; J trimming: 3 bases; junction bases outside the gene matches: 6. This CDR3 contains 15 residues. The germline gives CDR1 SGHRS, CDR2 YFSETQ. Here the CDR3 DNA reads TGCGCCAGCAGACCTCGACAGGGGGTTGGAAACACCATATATTTT. Protein: CASRPRQGVGNTIYF.

This clone has more than one count but fewer than ten. The rearrangement joins TRBV6-5 to TRBJ2-7; 9 bases are shared with TRBD1. The CDR3 runs to 14 residues. Germline CDR1 reads MNHEY; CDR2 reads SVGAGI. The trim removed 0 bases at V and 3 bases at J, leaving 0 bases unmatched. The CDR3 DNA follows: TGTGCCAGCAGTTACTCGACAGGGGGCTACGAGCAGTACGTC. Its protein is CASSYSTGGYEQYV.

The chain recombines TRBV24-1 with TRBJ1-2; tentatively, D is TRBD1 (6 bases). The CDR3 totals 17 residues. The V end was cut by 2 bases, the J end by 4 bases, with 19 bases between. In germline, CDR1 is KGHDR, CDR2 SFDVKD. The chain's CDR3 is CATSDSERGGAGYGYTF. The CDR3, as DNA: TGTGCCACCAGTGATTCAGAGCGCGGGGGCGCCGGCTATGGCTACACCTTC.

The chain has TRBV27 and TRBJ1-1, with no clear D. This CDR3 has 13 residues. Germline-derived CDR1 and CDR2 are MNHEY and SMNVEV (reference sequence). The ends were cut back, 5 bases at V and 0 bases at J, with 7 bases in the middle. CDR3 in amino acids: CASSDFMNTEAFF. The CDR3 region has the DNA TGTGCCAGCAGTGATTTTATGAACACTGAAGCTTTCTTT.

The chain recombines TRBV28 with TRBJ1-4; TRBD1 is a possible D gene (6 bases). The CDR3 consists of 14 residues. CDR1 and CDR2 from the germline V gene are MDHEN and SYDVKM. Deletions cut 8 bases from V and 8 bases from J, with 18 bases between. The CDR3 DNA reads TGTGCCAGCCGAACCGGGGGGGGCGAGGAAAAACTGTTTTTT. It translates to CASRTGGGEEKLFF.

The CDR3 spells CASNQYGTSGYNEQFF. DNA for the CDR3: TGCGCCAGTAACCAATACGGGACTAGCGGTTACAATGAGCAGTTCTTC. This rearrangement joins TRBV4-1 to TRBJ2-1; 11 positions agree with TRBD2. CDR1 is MGHRA and CDR2 is YSYEKL in the germline V gene. J gave up 4 bases and V 9 bases, and 11 bases lay outside the gene matches. CDR3 length: 16 amino acids.

This chain links TRBV19 with TRBJ2-7, with D tentatively TRBD2 (5 bases). The CDR3 is 13 amino acids. V was trimmed by 0 bases and J by 7 bases, leaving 10 bases between them. Germline-derived CDR1 and CDR2 are LNHDA and SQIVND (reference sequence). The CDR3: CASSIDPGGEQYV. The CDR3 DNA reads as TGTGCCAGTAGTATAGACCCGGGCGGGGAGCAGTACGTC.

The V and J genes are TRBV4-1 and TRBJ1-1; D not resolved. The germline CDR1 and CDR2 sequences are MGHRA and YSYEKL. This CDR3 spans 13 amino acids. The V end was cut by 5 bases, the J end by 0 bases, with 7 bases between. As DNA, the CDR3 is TGCGCCAGCAGCGCCCAAGTGAACACTGAAGCTTTCTTT. Encoded protein: CASSAQVNTEAFF.

This chain connects TRBV7-9 to TRBJ1-1, with D possibly being TRBD1 (5 bases). CDR1 is SEHNR and CDR2 is FQNEAQ in the germline V gene (reference sequence). CDR3 length equals 13 residues. V lost 5 bases to trimming and J lost 0 bases, with 7 bases between them. The DNA for the CDR3 is TGTGCCAGCAGCCGGGACTTGAACACTGAAGCTTTCTTT. Amino acids: CASSRDLNTEAFF.

The chain links TRBV28 to TRBJ2-5; 10 bases match TRBD1. With V trimmed by 3 bases and J by 5 bases, 6 bases remained unmatched. Per the germline V gene, CDR1 is MDHEN and CDR2 is SYDVKM. This CDR3 has 15 amino acids. The chain's CDR3 is CASSLTGTGVETQYF. CDR3 nucleotide sequence: TGTGCCAGCAGTTTGACCGGGACAGGGGTTGAGACCCAGTACTTC.

The J gene is TRBJ2-6, the V gene TRBV7-9; D may be TRBD1 (5 bases). Germline V gives CDR1 SEHNR, CDR2 FQNEAQ (reference sequence). Trimming stripped 5 bases from V and 0 bases from J, with 8 bases between. The CDR3 is 15 amino acids. The CDR3 DNA reads as TGTGCCAGCAGCGCTAGGGGCTCTGGGGCCAACGTCCTGACTTTC. It encodes CASSARGSGANVLTF. Complete variable domain (other parts from reference TRBV7-9 and TRBJ2-6): DTGVSQNPRHKITKRGQNVTFRCDPISEHNRLYWYRQTLGQGPEFLTYFQNEAQLEKSRLLSDRFSAERPKGSFSTLEIQRTEQGDSAMYLCASSARGSGANVLTFGAGSRLTVL.

This sequence joins TRBV24-1 and TRBJ1-5; D is unresolved. The germline V gene encodes CDR1 KGHDR and CDR2 SFDVKD. This CDR3 has 13 amino acids. Deletions cut 1 base from V and 6 bases from J, with 6 bases between. For the CDR3, the DNA is TGTGCCACCAGTGATTTTTCTGGTCAGCCCCAGCATTTT. Translation: CATSDFSGQPQHF.

The chain recombines TRBV18 with TRBJ2-7; 9 nucleotides line up with TRBD1. The V segment lost 0 bases and the J segment 2 bases; nucleotides outside the gene matches: 8. The CDR3 is 17 residues long. Germline CDR1 is KGHSH and CDR2 is LQKENI. The CDR3 region has the DNA TGTGCCAGCTCACCACCACCGGGACAGGGCAAGGCCTACGAGCAGTACTTC. Residues: CASSPPPGQGKAYEQYF.